This T cell receptor beta chain was captured by sequencing in a study of T cell repertoires in cytomegalovirus infection. The overall study: Public TCR beta signature analysis indicated the presence of both CMV infection and matching HLA type.

TCRdb reprocessed the reads with MiXCR, giving one entry per CDR3 protein. The table shows around 300,000 distinct CDR3 sequences, with about 25% occurring only once. This clonotype showed up just a few times. The antigen is not known. Study-wide results and caveats: Totalled public TCR beta family frequency picked out people who carried CMV plus the relevant HLA. Ex vivo responses were dominated by HLA-C-restricted CMV-specific TCR beta clonotypes.

V was clipped by 0 bases and J by 2 bases; unmatched bases: 6. The CDR3 extends over 17 amino acids. Per the germline V gene, CDR1 is LGHNA and CDR2 is YSLEER. What was sequenced was PBMCs. This receptor was taken from a human donor in good health (CMV status not recorded). Some clones in this sample may be carry-over from other donors' samples. The gene calls are TRBV4-3 and TRBJ2-3; 9 bases align to TRBD2. CDR3 residues: CASSQDPLAGLTDTQYF. For the CDR3, the DNA is TGCGCCAGCAGCCAAGATCCGCTAGCGGGACTCACAGATACGCAGTATTTT.